The 22 T cell receptor beta chains presented below share a single source sample, sequenced in a study of blood T cell repertoires in COVID-19. Repertoires were generated with immunoSEQ multiplex PCR, while TCRdb's copy carries only in-frame clones and drops some. This sample has 55,000 to 75,000 clones, with roughly 72% found just once. Sample: peripheral blood. These TCRs come from a woman in her 70s with COVID-19, enrolled during active disease.

The chain's CDR3 is CASSKSAGRETDNEQFF. The CDR3, as DNA: TGTGCCAGCAGCAAAAGTGCAGGGCGCGAGACGGACAATGAGCAGTTCTTC. The J gene is TRBJ2-1, the V gene TRBV21-1; the table gives TRBD1 as D, unverified against the DNA. TRBV21-1 is noted as a pseudogene. The CDR3 contains 17 residues.

The chain carries TRBV18 and TRBJ1-1; D gene uncertain. This CDR3 contains 13 residues. Per the germline V gene, CDR1 is KGHSH and CDR2 is LQKENI. Trimming cost V 3 bases and J 2 bases, with 7 bases left between them. CDR3 DNA: TGTGCCAGCTCACCGCGGGAAAACACTGAAGCTTTCTTT. Encoded protein: CASSPRENTEAFF.

This clone was found once. The chain joins TRBV6-6 to TRBJ1-4, with 7 nucleotides matching TRBD1. The ends lost 0 bases at V and 13 bases at J; junction bases unmatched: 5. The CDR3 has 13 amino acids. Germline lookup yields CDR1 MNHNY and CDR2 SVGAGI (reference sequence). The CDR3 region is CASSYSPNRGLFF. CDR3 coding DNA: TGTGCCAGCAGTTACTCACCTAACAGGGGACTGTTTTTT.

CDR3 coding DNA: TGTGCCAGCAGCGTCGGGGAAGAGACCCAGTACTTC. It translates to CASSVGEETQYF. The gene calls are TRBV9 and TRBJ2-5; possible D gene TRBD2, 5 bases. CDR3 size: 12 residues. The germline V gene encodes CDR1 SGDLS and CDR2 YYNGEE. Trimming pared 2 bases from V and 3 bases from J, leaving 5 bases between.

The rearrangement links TRBV7-2 to TRBJ2-7, with 9 bases lining up with TRBD1. Trimming cost V 0 bases and J 9 bases; bases outside gene matches: 12. The CDR3 is 16 residues long. Germline lookup yields CDR1 SGHTA and CDR2 FQGNSA. CDR3 nucleotides: TGTGCCAGCAGCTTAGCAATGGGACAGGGCAATCGAGGGCAGTACTTC. Its protein product is CASSLAMGQGNRGQYF.

V and J are TRBV11-2 and TRBJ1-4; TRBD1 matches at 7 bases. The V gene end was trimmed by 5 bases and the J gene end by 10 bases; junction bases not matched to a gene: 10. This CDR3 region has 14 residues. Germline-derived CDR1 and CDR2 are SGHAT and FQNNGV. CDR3 region: CASSPSTGTGKLFF. CDR3 nucleotides: TGTGCCAGCAGCCCATCGACAGGGACTGGAAAACTGTTTTTT. The entire variable domain, with the rest obtained from reference TRBV11-2 and TRBJ1-4, is as follows: EAGVAQSPRYKIIEKRQSVAFWCNPISGHATLYWYQQILGQGPKLLIQFQNNGVVDDSQLPKDRFSAERLKGVDSTLKIQPAKLEDSAVYLCASSPSTGTGKLFFGSGTQLSVL.

The chain employs TRBV6-2 or TRBV6-3 and TRBJ1-1, with D tentatively TRBD1 (6 bases). This CDR3 contains 16 residues. CDR1 is MNHEY, CDR2 SVGEGT, per germline. Trimming took off 3 bases at V and 2 bases at J, with 16 bases between the two ends. In nucleotides, the CDR3 is TGTGCCAGCAGTTATGGGGGGGGGCGATTTAACACTGAAGCTTTCTTT. It specifies CASSYGGGRFNTEAFF.

This chain connects TRBV9 to TRBJ1-4, with D perhaps matching TRBD1 (5 bases). In germline, CDR1 is SGDLS, CDR2 YYNGEE. Trimming stripped 3 bases from V and 4 bases from J, with 10 bases between. The CDR3 consists of 14 residues. The CDR3, as DNA: TGTGCCAGCAGCGGCGGAGGGGATAATGAAAAACTGTTTTTT. Translation: CASSGGGDNEKLFF. Based on the CDR3 plus reference TRBV9 and TRBJ1-4, the full variable domain is DSGVTQTPKHLITATGQRVTLRCSPRSGDLSVYWYQQSLDQGLQFLIQYYNGEERAKGNILERFSAQQFPDLHSELNLSSLELGDSALYFCASSGGGDNEKLFFGSGTQLSVL.

This chain connects TRBV4-3 to TRBJ2-2, with 7 positions matching TRBD1. Germline V gene sequence: CDR1 LGHNA, CDR2 YSLEER. The CDR3 has 15 amino acids. Losses at the gene ends were 5 bases for V and 0 bases for J; bases not matched to a gene: 3. The chain's CDR3 is CASSEDRSNTGELFF. DNA of the CDR3: TGCGCCAGCAGCGAGGACAGGTCGAACACCGGGGAGCTGTTTTTT.

The J gene is TRBJ1-4, the V gene TRBV7-2; a possible D gene is TRBD1 (5 bases). The germline V gene has CDR1 SGHTA and CDR2 FQGNSA. Between the trimmed V and J ends, which lost 1 base and 8 bases, there was a span of 11 bases. This CDR3 spans 14 amino acids. The CDR3, as DNA: TGTGCCAGCAGCTTAGGGCAGGGTGGAGAAAAACTGTTTTTT. Its translation is CASSLGQGGEKLFF.

This clone was found once. The chain recombines TRBV11-2 with TRBJ2-1, with TRBD1 identical over 7 bases. CDR3 length equals 14 residues. The J segment lost 6 bases and the V segment lost 5 bases, leaving 7 bases of the junction unmatched. The germline V gene has CDR1 SGHAT and CDR2 FQNNGV. CDR3 coding DNA: TGTGCCAGCAGCATGGGGACAGCTTCCAATGAGCAGTTCTTC. Translating it yields CASSMGTASNEQFF.

The chain employs TRBV12-3 or TRBV12-4 and TRBJ2-5, with D possibly TRBD2 on 6 matching bases. The length of the CDR3 is 13 residues. Trimming removed 5 bases at V and 6 bases at J, with 13 bases between. CDR3 sequence: CASSTAGWQTQYF. The CDR3 DNA reads TGTGCCAGCAGTACCGCGGGGTGGCAGACCCAGTACTTC.

V gene TRBV19 combines with J gene TRBJ1-2, with 8 bases aligning to TRBD1. The CDR3 sequence is 17 residues long. After removal of 1 base from V and 6 bases from J, the junction contained 13 bases not matched to a gene. The germline gives CDR1 LNHDA, CDR2 SQIVND (reference sequence). CDR3 in amino acids: CASSIAPPGQAFDGYTF. As DNA, the CDR3 is TGTGCCAGTAGTATAGCCCCACCGGGACAGGCCTTTGATGGCTACACCTTC.

This rearrangement joins TRBV7-2 to TRBJ2-3; 8 nucleotides match TRBD2. The CDR3 contains 15 residues. Trimming at V came to 5 bases and at J to 8 bases, leaving 12 bases not matched to a gene. Germline V gives CDR1 SGHTA, CDR2 FQGNSA. CDR3 in DNA: TGTGCCAGCAGCCCAAGGACTAGCCAGCATCTTACGCAGTATTTT. Protein sequence: CASSPRTSQHLTQYF.

The chain employs TRBV5-1 and TRBJ2-7; 9 bases agree with TRBD1. The germline V gene encodes CDR1 SGHRS and CDR2 YFSETQ. Unmatched junction bases numbered 9, after V lost 4 bases and J lost 7 bases. The CDR3 has 14 amino acids. The CDR3 DNA sequence: TGCGCCAGCAGCCCGACCCCGACAGGGGGAGAGCAGTACTTC. Protein: CASSPTPTGGEQYF. Drawing the rest from reference TRBV5-1 and TRBJ2-7, the complete variable domain is KAGVTQTPRYLIKTRGQQVTLSCSPISGHRSVSWYQQTPGQGLQFLFEYFSETQRNKGNFPGRFSGRQFSNSRSEMNVSTLELGDSALYLCASSPTPTGGEQYFGPGTRLTVT.

In this sample, this clone turned up once. This rearrangement joins TRBV5-6 to TRBJ1-2, with D perhaps matching TRBD1 (5 bases). Deletions cut 6 bases from V and 8 bases from J, with 29 bases between. CDR1 is SGHDT, CDR2 YYEEEE, per germline. The CDR3 length is 17 residues. The CDR3 DNA reads TGTGCCAGCATTAGGACACCGAATATGGGTCCAATGGAGGGCTACACCTTC. Translation gives CASIRTPNMGPMEGYTF.

CDR3: CATSDFDSQGTDTQYF. CDR3 in DNA: TGTGCCACCAGTGATTTCGACTCCCAGGGGACAGATACGCAGTATTTT. The rearrangement joins TRBV24-1 to TRBJ2-3; perhaps TRBD1 as D (6 bases). Germline V gene sequence: CDR1 KGHDR, CDR2 SFDVKD. The CDR3 has 16 amino acids. The V end lost 1 base, the J end lost 3 bases, and 13 bases lay between the germline ends.

V gene TRBV6-1 combines with J gene TRBJ2-7; D may be TRBD2 (6 bases). V shed 3 bases and J shed 4 bases, with 13 bases lying between them. CDR1 is MNHNS and CDR2 is SASEGT in the germline V gene. The CDR3 totals 14 residues. DNA of the CDR3: TGTGCCAGCAGTGAGCCGGGACTGGAATACGAGCAGTACGTC. Protein: CASSEPGLEYEQYV.

V usage is TRBV5-6 and J usage is TRBJ2-3; D not certain. Germline CDR1 reads SGHDT; CDR2 reads YYEEEE. V lost 5 bases and J lost 6, with 13 bases in between. The CDR3 length is 13 residues. CDR3 nucleotides: TGTGCCAGCAGTCTCCGAGCAACCGATACGCAGTATTTT. Translated, it gives CASSLRATDTQYF.

This clone came up a few times. The rearrangement joins TRBV7-3 to TRBJ2-2, with D maybe TRBD1 (6 bases). CDR1 is SGHTA and CDR2 is FQGTGA in the germline V gene. The CDR3 spans 14 residues. V was shortened by 4 bases and J by 5 bases, with 11 bases between the two germline ends. CDR3 DNA: TGTGCCAGCAGCTCTGGACAGAGTACCGGGGAGCTGTTTTTT. Residues: CASSSGQSTGELFF. Combining the CDR3 with reference TRBV7-3 and TRBJ2-2 gives the whole variable domain GAGVSQTPSNKVTEKGKYVELRCDPISGHTALYWYRQSLGQGPEFLIYFQGTGAADDSGLPNDRFFAVRPEGSVSTLKIQRTERGDSAVYLCASSSGQSTGELFFGEGSRLTVL.

This clone was observed a few times. The chain carries TRBV18 and TRBJ2-1; a weak D match, TRBD2 (5 bases). The CDR3 runs to 14 residues. CDR1 is KGHSH, CDR2 LQKENI, per germline. Between the trimmed V and J ends, which lost 1 base and 9 bases, there was a span of 13 bases. The DNA for the CDR3 is TGTGCCAGCTCACCACTAACGGACTTAGGTGAGCAGTTCTTC. This sequence encodes CASSPLTDLGEQFF.

The chain is built from TRBV5-6 and TRBJ2-7; 10 nucleotides match TRBD1. V shed 3 bases and J 7 bases; nucleotides not matched to a gene: 13. The CDR3 has 16 amino acids. CDR1 SGHDT and CDR2 YYEEEE come from the germline V gene. The CDR3 nucleotides are TGTGCCAGCAGCTGGGACAGGGGAATAACTACGGGGGAGCAGTACGTC. This gives the protein CASSWDRGITTGEQYV.